This T cell receptor (beta chain) was identified during a study of CD8 T cells in Susac syndrome. An amount of RNA that ranged from roughly 0.45 to 1 ug was reverse transcribed with random hexamers. TCRdb itself ran the immunoSEQ multiplex PCR reads through MiXCR, one entry per CDR3 protein. The repertoire holds about 120,000 distinct CDR3 sequences, with 85% to 95% as singletons. This CDR3 spans 17 amino acids. Germline trimming cut 0 bases from V and 1 base from J; bases unmatched to any gene: 6. Looked up from germline, CDR1 is SGHRS and CDR2 is YFSETQ. The clonotype originates from a human donor in good health. The chain recombines TRBV5-1 with TRBJ2-2; 7 bases align to TRBD1. Sequencing was done on a sample of CD8+ T cells from PBMCs. CDR3 in amino acids: CASSLDRGRRNTGELFF. The CDR3 DNA is TGCGCCAGCAGCTTGGACAGGGGACGAAGGAACACCGGGGAGCTGTTTTTT.